The next 29 T cell receptor beta chains were all read from a single sample in a study of blood T cell repertoires in COVID-19. Profiled with immunoSEQ multiplex PCR; TCRdb holds only in-frame clones, not every one. This table has tens of thousands of clones, 75% to 90% appearing once. The sequencing input was peripheral blood. These receptors originate from a human donor with active COVID-19. The donor label of this sample is uncertain.

The chain employs TRBV5-6 and TRBJ2-1; 7 nucleotides match TRBD2. Per germline, CDR1 SGHDT and CDR2 YYEEEE. V lost 3 bases, J lost 6 bases, and 12 bases stayed unmatched. The CDR3 contains 16 residues. This chain's CDR3 is CASSSQAGTIVNEQFF. As DNA, the CDR3 is TGTGCCAGCAGCTCCCAGGCCGGGACTATTGTCAATGAGCAGTTCTTC.

The gene calls are TRBV11-1 and TRBJ1-1, with D possibly matching TRBD1 (5 bases). CDR1 SGHAT and CDR2 FQDESV come from the germline V gene (reference sequence). The ends were cut back, 3 bases at V and 4 bases at J, with 9 bases in the middle. The CDR3 runs to 13 residues. Here the CDR3 DNA reads TGTGCCAGCAGCTTCCAGGGATTCACTGAAGCTTTCTTT. Amino acid sequence: CASSFQGFTEAFF.

J is TRBJ2-3 and V is TRBV6-5; no clear D. Germline V gene sequence: CDR1 MNHEY, CDR2 SVGAGI. The CDR3 has 14 residues. Trimming stripped 4 bases from V and 4 bases from J, with 12 bases between. CDR3 coding DNA: TGTGCCAGCAGTTCTGTGGGCCTCGCAGATACGCAGTATTTT. This translates into CASSSVGLADTQYF.

The chain couples TRBV7-9 to TRBJ1-2, with D possibly being TRBD1 (6 bases). This CDR3 region has 13 residues. The germline V gene encodes CDR1 SEHNR and CDR2 FQNEAQ (reference sequence). With 3 bases removed from V and 4 bases from J, the gap between germline ends came to 9 bases. CDR3: CASSLSGAYGYTF. The CDR3 DNA follows: TGTGCCAGCAGCTTGTCAGGGGCCTATGGCTACACCTTC.

This rearrangement joins TRBV27 to TRBJ2-7; D perhaps matches TRBD2 (6 bases). Germline V lookup: CDR1 MNHEY, CDR2 SMNVEV (reference sequence). Trimming pared 4 bases from V and 6 bases from J, leaving 16 bases between. The CDR3 is made up of 14 amino acids. The CDR3 nucleotides read TGTGCCAGCAGTTCTTCCGGCGGGGAAGGCGAGCAGTACTTC. Protein product: CASSSSGGEGEQYF.

This chain uses TRBV15 with TRBJ2-1, with 8 bases lining up with TRBD2. This CDR3 is 16 amino acids long. J was trimmed by 6 bases and V by 0 bases; bases with no gene match: 7. The germline V gene has CDR1 LNHNV and CDR2 YYDKDF (reference sequence). In DNA form, the CDR3 reads TGTGCCACCAGCAGAGATAAGGTTCTAGCGGGCAATGAGCAGTTCTTC. Its translation is CATSRDKVLAGNEQFF. The whole variable domain, remainder taken from reference TRBV15 and TRBJ2-1, is DAMVIQNPRYQVTQFGKPVTLSCSQTLNHNVMYWYQQKSSQAPKLLFHYYDKDFNNEADTPDNFQSRRPNTSFCFLDIRSPGLGDTAMYLCATSRDKVLAGNEQFFGPGTRLTVL.

The gene calls are TRBV2 and TRBJ2-3; no clear D gene. The CDR3 sequence is 12 residues long. V dropped 5 bases and J dropped 0 bases, with 3 bases sitting between them. The germline CDR1 and CDR2 sequences are SNHLY and FYNNEI. The CDR3 loop is CASSTSTDTQYF. The CDR3 DNA sequence: TGTGCCAGCAGTACTAGCACAGATACGCAGTATTTT.

V and J are TRBV28 and TRBJ1-4; D remains unclear. Deletions cut 7 bases from V and 0 bases from J, with 12 bases between. CDR1 MDHEN and CDR2 SYDVKM come from the germline V gene. The CDR3 extends over 15 amino acids. CDR3 sequence reads: CASKQPIATNEKLFF. The CDR3 DNA sequence: TGTGCCAGCAAACAGCCAATTGCAACTAATGAAAAACTGTTTTTT.

This clone was found once. The chain joins TRBV6-6 to TRBJ1-5; the match to TRBD1 covers 10 bases. Trimming removed 5 bases from V and 7 bases from J; junction bases left unmatched: 8. This CDR3 spans 15 amino acids. Germline V lookup: CDR1 MNHNY, CDR2 SVGAGI (reference sequence). The CDR3 sequence: CASSTGDRGGQPQHF. DNA of the CDR3: TGTGCCAGCAGTACCGGGGACAGGGGAGGCCAGCCCCAGCATTTT.

The gene calls are TRBV18 and TRBJ2-3, with TRBD1 as a possible D gene (5 bases). V was cut by 5 bases and J by 2 bases, with 8 bases left in between. The CDR3 spans 13 residues. Germline V CDR1 and CDR2: KGHSH, LQKENI. The CDR3 sequence: CASSKGYTDTQYF. Here the CDR3 DNA reads TGTGCCAGCTCAAAGGGGTACACAGATACGCAGTATTTT. The whole variable domain, remainder taken from reference TRBV18 and TRBJ2-3, is NAGVMQNPRHLVRRRGQEARLRCSPMKGHSHVYWYRQLPEEGLKFMVYLQKENIIDESGMPKERFSAEFPKEGPSILRIQQVVRGDSAAYFCASSKGYTDTQYFGPGTRLTVL.

As regards this clone: Other DNA sequences of this sample code for an identical CDR3. This chain joins TRBV19 and TRBJ1-3; D remains ambiguous. Germline V lookup: CDR1 LNHDA, CDR2 SQIVND (reference sequence). The ends were cut back, 3 bases at V and 2 bases at J, with 5 bases in the middle. CDR3 length equals 13 residues. As DNA, the CDR3 is TGTGCCAGTAGTATCTCCGCTGGAAACACCATATATTTT. Amino acid sequence: CASSISAGNTIYF.

The chain is built from TRBV19 and TRBJ1-1; perhaps TRBD1 as D (5 bases). V was cut by 7 bases and J by 4 bases, with 13 bases left in between. Germline V gene data show CDR1 as LNHDA and CDR2 as SQIVND (reference sequence). The CDR3 length is 13 residues. The CDR3: CASKRGWGTEAFF. The CDR3 coding sequence is TGTGCCAGTAAAAGGGGTTGGGGCACTGAAGCTTTCTTT. Full variable domain (missing parts from reference TRBV19 and TRBJ1-1): DGGITQSPKYLFRKEGQNVTLSCEQNLNHDAMYWYRQDPGQGLRLIYYSQIVNDFQKGDIAEGYSVSREKKESFPLTVTSAQKNPTAFYLCASKRGWGTEAFFGQGTRLTVV.

V is TRBV19 and J is TRBJ1-1; perhaps TRBD1 as D (5 bases). The CDR3 is 15 amino acids. Germline V lookup: CDR1 LNHDA, CDR2 SQIVND (reference sequence). Trimming took off 11 bases at V and 8 bases at J, with 27 bases between the two ends. This chain's CDR3 is CAASSIGSGGQEAFF. DNA of the CDR3: TGTGCCGCGTCTTCTATCGGGAGTGGAGGACAAGAAGCTTTCTTT.

This chain uses TRBV5-1 with TRBJ1-1; 7 bases are a match to TRBD1. Looked up from germline, CDR1 is SGHRS and CDR2 is YFSETQ. This CDR3 has 14 amino acids. V shed 4 bases and J 0 bases; nucleotides not matched to a gene: 3. Written as DNA, the CDR3 is TGCGCCAGCAGCCGGGACAGTATGAACACTGAAGCTTTCTTT. It is translated as CASSRDSMNTEAFF.

This sequence joins TRBV21-1 and TRBJ2-1; TRBD2, as called in the table, went unchecked against the DNA. TRBV21-1 has pseudogene status. There are 14 residues in the CDR3. This chain's CDR3 is CASRGLADNNEQFF. CDR3 sequence (DNA): TGTGCCAGCAGGGGACTAGCGGATAACAATGAGCAGTTCTTC.

Only a few counts were recorded for this clone. The V call is TRBV28, the J call TRBJ2-7; a possible D gene is TRBD1 (5 bases). From germline, CDR1 is MDHEN and CDR2 SYDVKM. Deletions cut 7 bases from V and 2 bases from J, with 9 bases between. The CDR3 covers 12 residues. The CDR3 region is CASKQGPYEQYF. The DNA of the CDR3 is TGTGCCAGCAAGCAGGGCCCCTACGAGCAGTACTTC.

This clone has only a few counts. This chain joins TRBV10-3 and TRBJ1-2, with no clear D. The CDR3 loop spans 16 amino acids. Trimming removed 2 bases from V and 2 bases from J, with 15 bases in between. CDR1 is ENHRY and CDR2 is SYGVKD in the germline V gene. CDR3 amino acids: CAISETRGNSNYGYTF. The CDR3 DNA reads as TGTGCCATCAGTGAGACAAGAGGGAACAGCAACTATGGCTACACCTTC.

The V call is TRBV7-3, the J call TRBJ2-1; 10 bases line up with TRBD2. The CDR3 has 14 residues. From germline, CDR1 is SGHTA and CDR2 FQGTGA. V shed 5 bases and J 6 bases; nucleotides not matched to a gene: 4. CDR3 protein: CASSKREGRNEQFF. CDR3 nucleotide sequence: TGTGCCAGCAGCAAGCGGGAGGGTCGCAATGAGCAGTTCTTC.

The chain is built from TRBV7-9 and TRBJ2-7, with 9 bases aligning to TRBD2. Germline V gene sequence: CDR1 SEHNR, CDR2 FQNEAQ (reference sequence). J gave up 5 bases and V 5 bases, and 10 bases lay outside the gene matches. The CDR3 totals 15 residues. The CDR3 coding sequence is TGTGCCAGCAGCCCCTGGTTAGCGGGAGTGGACGAGCAGTACTTC. Protein sequence: CASSPWLAGVDEQYF.

This clone is judged medium-sized. V and J are TRBV9 and TRBJ2-3, with 9 bases lining up with TRBD2. Germline CDR1 SGDLS, CDR2 YYNGEE. This CDR3 region has 15 residues. The junction had 7 bases not matched to a gene; V was cut back by 4 bases and J by 4 bases. The CDR3 reads CASSPRGGSPDTQYF. In DNA, the CDR3 is TGTGCCAGCAGCCCGCGGGGGGGCTCCCCAGATACGCAGTATTTT.

The chain uses TRBV29-1 and TRBJ2-5; 8 positions match TRBD2. The V segment lost 6 bases and the J segment 4 bases; nucleotides outside the gene matches: 1. The CDR3 is 11 amino acids. CDR1 SQVTM and CDR2 ANQGSEA come from the germline V gene. The CDR3 here is CSVLAGETQYF. CDR3 DNA: TGCAGCGTGCTAGCGGGAGAGACCCAGTACTTC.

The rearrangement links TRBV6-5 to TRBJ2-7; 8 bases are shared with TRBD2. In germline, CDR1 is MNHEY, CDR2 SVGAGI. Losses at the gene ends were 0 bases for V and 0 bases for J; bases not matched to a gene: 1. The CDR3 extends over 15 amino acids. The CDR3 is CASSYSRGASYEQYF. The CDR3 DNA reads as TGTGCCAGCAGTTACTCGCGGGGGGCCTCCTACGAGCAGTACTTC.

The chain combines TRBV5-1 with TRBJ1-1, with D perhaps TRBD1 (5 bases). The CDR3 is made up of 14 amino acids. Looked up from germline, CDR1 is SGHRS and CDR2 is YFSETQ. With 3 bases removed from V and 6 bases from J, the gap between germline ends came to 15 bases. DNA for the CDR3: TGCGCCAGCAGCTCGACAGTTTTCGTGGCTGAAGCTTTCTTT. It is translated as CASSSTVFVAEAFF.

The chain employs TRBV28 and TRBJ2-1; TRBD2 matches 8 bases. The V segment lost 10 bases and the J segment 9 bases; nucleotides outside the gene matches: 14. The V gene's germline CDR1 is MDHEN and CDR2 SYDVKM. The CDR3 spans 14 residues. The chain's CDR3 is CATVTSGAVLEQFF. The CDR3 DNA sequence: TGTGCCACCGTAACTAGCGGCGCCGTCCTTGAGCAGTTCTTC.

The table lists this clone with a few counts. This chain links TRBV3-1 (or the pseudogene TRBV3-2) with TRBJ2-1; 9 bases match TRBD2. The V gene end was trimmed by 0 bases and the J gene end by 9 bases; junction bases not matched to a gene: 12. In germline, CDR1 is LGHDT, CDR2 YNNKEL (reference sequence). The CDR3 runs to 17 residues. This chain's CDR3 is CASSQERAGGPVPEQFF. The CDR3 nucleotides read TGTGCCAGCAGCCAAGAGAGGGCGGGGGGGCCGGTGCCTGAGCAGTTCTTC.

The genes are TRBV5-1 and TRBJ2-7, with 9 bases identical to TRBD1. The CDR3 has 14 amino acids. V shed 3 bases, J shed 3 bases, and the junction held 4 bases outside the gene matches. CDR1 and CDR2 from the germline V gene are SGHRS and YFSETQ. As DNA, the CDR3 is TGCGCCAGCAGCTCACGGACAGGGGACTACGAGCAGTACTTC. Residues: CASSSRTGDYEQYF.

As to this clone: The junction and the germline gene differ at one end; a read error may be behind it. CDR3 coding DNA: TGCGCCAGCAGCTTGGACGATAGGACAGGATATTATTTC. Protein sequence: CASSLDDRTGYYF. The chain links TRBV5-1 to TRBJ2-7, with 7 bases matching TRBD1. Germline V gene data show CDR1 as SGHRS and CDR2 as YFSETQ. The CDR3 runs to 13 residues.

This rearrangement joins TRBV5-1 to TRBJ2-5, with TRBD2 matching 12 bases. The V gene's germline CDR1 is SGHRS and CDR2 YFSETQ. The CDR3 extends over 17 amino acids. The junction had 8 bases not matched to a gene; V was cut back by 4 bases and J by 1 base. CDR3 nucleotide sequence: TGCGCCAGCAGCCCGCCCCTAGCGGGGGGGCTCCAAGAGACCCAGTACTTC. Amino acids: CASSPPLAGGLQETQYF.

The chain combines TRBV27 with TRBJ2-6; no definite D call. Per the germline V gene, CDR1 is MNHEY and CDR2 is SMNVEV (reference sequence). The CDR3 sequence is 15 residues long. Trimming left V 5 bases short and J 0 bases short, with 8 bases between. DNA of the CDR3: TGTGCCAGCAGTCTGGAGTACTCTGGGGCCAACGTCCTGACTTTC. Its translation: CASSLEYSGANVLTF.